This record looks at one T cell receptor (beta chain) sequence and its context. Original methodology: Amplification with reference gene primers provided the estimates of nucleated cell counts. Libraries were prepared by immunoSEQ multiplex PCR; TCRdb keeps only in-frame clonotypes and omits some of them. The DNA was the basis for D and trimming; V, J and clone size are from that table. The table lists 350,000 or so clones, roughly 86% of them singletons. The record originates from a study of blood T cell repertoires in COVID-19. In Seattle, patients joined the study during active infection and were tracked longitudinally. Germline CDR1 is SNHLY and CDR2 is FYNNEI. The CDR3 totals 15 residues. The V segment lost 6 bases and the J segment 8 bases; nucleotides outside the gene matches: 16.

The V call is TRBV2, the J call TRBJ2-7; TRBD1 matches 7 bases. The sample consisted of peripheral blood. The TCR originated in a woman aged 25 to 39 with COVID-19, enrolled during active disease. CDR3 sequence reads: CASSASRDRGFQQYF. The CDR3, as DNA: TGTGCCAGCAGCGCCTCCCGGGACAGAGGGTTCCAGCAGTACTTC.